This TCR beta chain was captured in a study of shared clonotypes between healthy human individuals. Germline-derived CDR1 and CDR2 are MNHNS and SASEGT. V was shortened by 2 bases and J by 0 bases, with 11 bases between the two germline ends. CDR3 length equals 16 residues. The assay was immunoSEQ multiplex PCR, and TCRdb's table has in-frame clones only and misses some. The table lists 650,000 to 800,000 clones, approximately 72% of them singletons. CD45RA-negative memory and CD45RA+ naive subsets were split from the CD4+ cells. Material: memory CD4+ T cells sorted from blood. The sample's subset: CD45RA-negative fraction. This clonotype was obtained from a woman in her thirties in good health. V gene TRBV6-1 combines with J gene TRBJ1-3; tentatively, D is TRBD1 (6 bases). The CDR3 coding sequence is TGTGCCAGCAGTGAATACAGGGTCTTCTCTGGAAACACCATATATTTT. Translating it yields CASSEYRVFSGNTIYF.